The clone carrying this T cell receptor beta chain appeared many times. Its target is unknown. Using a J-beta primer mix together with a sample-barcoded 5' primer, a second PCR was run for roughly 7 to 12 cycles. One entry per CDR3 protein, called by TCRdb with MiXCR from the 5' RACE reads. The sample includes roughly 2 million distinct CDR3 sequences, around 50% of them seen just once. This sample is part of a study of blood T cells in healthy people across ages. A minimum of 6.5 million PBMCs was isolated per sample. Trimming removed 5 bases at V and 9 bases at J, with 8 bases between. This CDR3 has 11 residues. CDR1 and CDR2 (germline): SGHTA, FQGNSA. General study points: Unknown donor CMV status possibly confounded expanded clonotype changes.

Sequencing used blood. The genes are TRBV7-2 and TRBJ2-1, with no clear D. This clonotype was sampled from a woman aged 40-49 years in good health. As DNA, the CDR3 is TGTGCCAGCAGCCAGCGCCGTGAGCAGTTCTTC. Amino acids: CASSQRREQFF.